One TCR beta chain is described in this entry. What antigen it recognizes has not been identified. Per-base quality was not reported, and no clone a single base away is much larger than it. Compared with germline, V lacks 5 bases and J lacks 3 bases; bases without a gene match: 7. CDR1 SGHDN and CDR2 FVKESK were looked up in the germline V gene. There are 15 amino acids in the CDR3, from cysteine to phenylalanine inclusive. Just CDR3 DNA is preserved here, 45 bases in frame from base 1. The data stem from a study of blood T cell repertoires in COVID-19 (dated by TCRdb to the early 2020s). Regarding the research as a whole: Samples covering the acute and convalescent phases of COVID-19 were provided by collaborators in the United States, Italy and Spain. A freely available public database, intended as a resource for researchers studying the immune response to SARS-CoV-2, is where the repertoires were released. The prospective study material was composed of cDNA or gDNA derived from T cells, B-cell-depleted T cells, or PBMCs. Samples were obtained from the ongoing ImmuneRACE study (first 160 participants) and from about 1,300 subjects provided by 6 global collaborators. Subjects who had been exposed to COVID-19, were actively infected with it, or had recovered from it provided the deeply sampled blood TCRbeta repertoires that made up the dataset. The sample metadata nearly always contained a de-identified subject ID, COVID-19 status, age in years and sex. Where available, HLA class I and class II types were obtained from metadata supplied by the sample provider rather than from assay-based typing.

TCRbeta CDR3 regions were amplified from genomic DNA using the immunoSEQ Assay, a bias-controlled multiplex PCR. Per the authors' processing: Within the assay, amplification of reference gene primers was used to estimate how many nucleated cells each sample contained. To quantify the absolute abundance of each unique TCRbeta CDR3 rearrangement, sequence reads were collapsed and filtered. Productive Simpson clonality was computed per sample as the square root of Simpson's diversity index over productive rearrangements. Imported from immuneACCESS, the table was reduced by TCRdb to in-frame sequences with V and J called. These copies leave out some clones; in studies compared against another copy, an unresolved V gene accounts for under half, and the cause of the remainder is not known. That table gives V, J and clone size, and the DNA gave D and trimming. Present in this sample are about 160,000 clones, about nine tenths of which were seen just once. Around 4.6% of the sample is taken by the ten largest.

What the authors observed across the whole study: Clinical and demographic metadata were provided uncurated, with the amount varying by source and participant.

In Seattle, one collaborating source enrolled patients while the infection was active and tracked those patients longitudinally over the course of disease. Collaborating institutions collected whole blood in K2EDTA tubes following their own protocols. Collaborator samples were shipped for TCRbeta analysis as frozen whole blood, isolated PBMCs, or DNA extracted from either sample type. The source of this sequence is a man aged 30 to 45 with COVID-19, enrolled during active disease. The V gene is TRBV14 and the J gene is TRBJ1-1, with 9 bases aligning to TRBD1. The sequenced sample was peripheral blood. CDR3 region: CASSYGTGTYTEAFF. Read as DNA, the sequence is TGTGCCAGCAGCTACGGGACAGGGACGTACACTGAAGCTTTCTTT.